This entry is about one TCR beta chain. These data come from a study of blood T cell repertoires in COVID-19. Study information: Sample material is recorded as cDNA or gDNA derived from T cells, B-cell-depleted T cells, or PBMCs.

Assay: immunoSEQ multiplex PCR; the TCRdb copy retains only in-frame clones and omits some. The table shows about 97,000 clones, with 75% to 95% occurring only once. Trimming shortened V by 2 bases and J by 7 bases, and 11 bases separated the two germline ends. From germline, CDR1 is SGHVS and CDR2 FQNEAQ. The CDR3 runs to 13 residues. J is TRBJ1-1 and V is TRBV7-8, with a weak D call TRBD1 (5 bases). Sequencing used peripheral blood. This sequence originates from a young man with acute or convalescent COVID-19. For the CDR3, the DNA is TGTGCCAGCAGCTTAAGGGTAGGGGTTGAAGCTTTCTTT. It specifies CASSLRVGVEAFF.